The sequence of this T cell receptor (beta chain) was determined in a study of type 1 regulatory T cells. Study details: An in vitro protocol generated T-allo10, a Tr1-enriched, alloantigen-specific CD4 T cell product.

This clonotype was detected only a few times. One entry per CDR3 protein results from TCRdb running MiXCR on the reads. The data hold approximately 97,000 distinct CDR3 sequences, with roughly 31% observed a single time. Trimming pared 2 bases from V and 2 bases from J, leaving 9 bases between. Germline CDR1 is MNHEY and CDR2 is SVGEGT. The CDR3 is 14 residues long. Input material: CD4+ T cells, either the whole sample or a sorted fraction (not recorded which). The chain has TRBV6-2 or TRBV6-3 and TRBJ1-1; possibly TRBD1 for D (6 bases). The receptor's source is a human donor in good health. This CDR3 is CASSYAGDNTEAFF. The DNA of the CDR3 is TGTGCCAGCAGTTACGCAGGGGACAACACTGAAGCTTTCTTT.